A single sample is the source of the 2 T cell receptor beta chains below, sequenced in a study of Graves' ophthalmopathy and Graves' hyperthyroidism. TCR beta CDR3 regions were amplified from RNA transcripts. Investigators did first-round RT-PCR with HTBI primers, then second-round multiplex PCR. TCRdb fed the multiplex PCR reads into MiXCR, producing one record per CDR3 protein. The sample shows more than 1,000,000 distinct CDR3 sequences, 35% to 40% of them seen only once. Material: peripheral blood or thyroid tissue (not recorded which). These receptors were taken from an adult man with Graves' hyperthyroidism.

This clonotype appeared many times. CDR3 DNA: TGTGCCAGCAGCCAGGGAACAGGTACATATCAGCCCCAGCATTTT. This gives the protein CASSQGTGTYQPQHF. The genes are TRBV7-6 and TRBJ1-5, with TRBD1 as a possible D gene (5 bases). Germline CDR1 SGHVS, CDR2 FNYEAQ. The CDR3 extends over 15 amino acids. V lost 5 bases to trimming and J lost 5 bases, with 16 bases between them.

This clonotype has just a few counts. The chain carries TRBV7-9 and TRBJ1-1, with TRBD1 identical over 9 bases. Germline V gene lookup returns CDR1 SEHNR and CDR2 FQNEAQ (reference sequence). The V and J ends lost 3 bases and 4 bases, in that order; junction bases with no gene match: 3. The CDR3 has 14 residues. Here the CDR3 reads CASSLTGGVTEAFF. The CDR3 DNA is TGTGCCAGCAGCTTGACAGGGGGGGTCACTGAAGCTTTCTTT.